The clone carrying this T cell receptor (beta chain) showed up just a few times. Its antigen is currently unknown. The record originates from a study of beta chain features in type 1 diabetes. Study overall: Cell yields, gender and age were similar in healthy donors and patients. In all, around 100 million sorted cells from all samples were analyzed.

Study results and limitations: Naive, central memory and Treg TCRB repertoires appeared more alike in patients than in healthy donors. TCRB CDR3s were moderately but significantly shorter in Type 1 diabetes patients in all four CD4+ subsets.

CDR3 length: 16 amino acids. Germline V gene data show CDR1 as LGHNA and CDR2 as YNFKEQ. V was pared by 0 bases and J by 6 bases, with 8 bases of the junction left unmatched. Since all of the isolated RNA was reverse transcribed, expressed TCRB transcripts were what got sequenced. TCRdb's table, derived via immunoSEQ multiplex PCR, lists solely in-frame clones and lacks some. This table holds about 290,000 clones, around 7.8% found once. Sequencing was carried out using central memory CD4+ T cells from blood. The sequence derives from a woman under 30 in good health. The chain recombines TRBV4-2 with TRBJ2-3; TRBD1 aligns across 8 bases. In nucleotides, the CDR3 is TGTGCCAGCAGCCAAGATCGGGGACAGGTTAAGGATACGCAGTATTTT. This translates into CASSQDRGQVKDTQYF.